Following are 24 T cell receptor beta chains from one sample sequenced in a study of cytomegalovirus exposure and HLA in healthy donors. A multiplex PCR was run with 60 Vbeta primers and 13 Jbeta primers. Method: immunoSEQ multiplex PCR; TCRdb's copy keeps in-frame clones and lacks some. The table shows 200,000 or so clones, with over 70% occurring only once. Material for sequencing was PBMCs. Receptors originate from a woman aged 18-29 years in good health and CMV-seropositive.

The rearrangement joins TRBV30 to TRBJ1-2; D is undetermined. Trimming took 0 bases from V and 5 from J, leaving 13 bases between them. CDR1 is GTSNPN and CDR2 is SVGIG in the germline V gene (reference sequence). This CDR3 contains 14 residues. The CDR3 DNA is TGTGCCTGGAGTGTCCCACCTACTATATATGGCTACACCTTC. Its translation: CAWSVPPTIYGYTF.

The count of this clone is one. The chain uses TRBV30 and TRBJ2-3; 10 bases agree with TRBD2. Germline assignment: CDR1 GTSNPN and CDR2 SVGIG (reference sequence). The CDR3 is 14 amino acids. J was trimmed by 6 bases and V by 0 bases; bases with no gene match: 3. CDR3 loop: CAWSVLGLADTQYF. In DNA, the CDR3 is TGTGCCTGGAGTGTACTGGGACTAGCGGATACGCAGTATTTT.

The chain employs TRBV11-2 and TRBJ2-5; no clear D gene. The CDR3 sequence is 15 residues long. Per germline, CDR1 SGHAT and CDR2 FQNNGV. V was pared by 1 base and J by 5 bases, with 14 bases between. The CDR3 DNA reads TGTGCCAGCAGCTTAGCACCCCAACGGGTGGAGACCCAGTACTTC. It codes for CASSLAPQRVETQYF.

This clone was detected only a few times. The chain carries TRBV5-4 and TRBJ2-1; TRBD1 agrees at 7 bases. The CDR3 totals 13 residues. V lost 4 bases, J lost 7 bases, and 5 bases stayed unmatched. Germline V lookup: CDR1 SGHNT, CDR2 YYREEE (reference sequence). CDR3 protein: CASSSRTGNEQFF. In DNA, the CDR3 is TGTGCCAGCAGCAGCAGGACAGGAAATGAGCAGTTCTTC.

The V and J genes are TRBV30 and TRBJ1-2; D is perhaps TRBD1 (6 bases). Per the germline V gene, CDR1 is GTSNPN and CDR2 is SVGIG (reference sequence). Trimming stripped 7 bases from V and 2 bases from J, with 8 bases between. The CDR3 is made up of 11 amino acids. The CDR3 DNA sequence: TGTGCCTCACAGGGCAACTATGGCTACACCTTC. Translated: CASQGNYGYTF. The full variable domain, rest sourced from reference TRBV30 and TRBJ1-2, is SQTIHQWPATLVQPVGSPLSLECTVEGTSNPNLYWYRQAAGRGLQLLFYSVGIGQISSEVPQNLSASRPQDRQFILSSKKLLLSDSGFYLCASQGNYGYTFGSGTRLTVV.

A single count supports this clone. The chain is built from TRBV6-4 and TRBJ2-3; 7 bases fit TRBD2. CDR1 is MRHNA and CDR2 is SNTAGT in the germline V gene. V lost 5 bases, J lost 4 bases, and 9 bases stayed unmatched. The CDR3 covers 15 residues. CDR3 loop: CASSYRSGVPDTQYF. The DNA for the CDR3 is TGTGCCAGCAGTTACCGCAGCGGGGTCCCAGATACGCAGTATTTT.

The CDR3 reads CASSLEWGRGRNEQFF. The CDR3 nucleotides read TGTGCCAGCAGCTTAGAGTGGGGCAGGGGGAGAAATGAGCAGTTCTTC. This chain joins TRBV11-3 and TRBJ2-1; 7 bases agree with TRBD1. The CDR3 is 16 amino acids. The germline V gene encodes CDR1 SGHNT and CDR2 YENEEA. V lost 0 bases to trimming and J lost 7 bases; unmatched junction nucleotides: 9.

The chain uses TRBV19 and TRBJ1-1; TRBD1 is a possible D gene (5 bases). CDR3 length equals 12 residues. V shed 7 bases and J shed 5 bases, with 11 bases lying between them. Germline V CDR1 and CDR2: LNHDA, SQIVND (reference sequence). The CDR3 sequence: CASIQGGTEAFF. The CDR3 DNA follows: TGTGCCAGTATCCAGGGTGGGACTGAAGCTTTCTTT.

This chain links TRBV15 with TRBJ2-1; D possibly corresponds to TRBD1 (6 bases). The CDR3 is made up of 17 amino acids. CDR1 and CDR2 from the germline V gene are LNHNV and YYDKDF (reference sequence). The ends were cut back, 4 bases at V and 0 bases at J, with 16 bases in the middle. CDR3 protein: CATSTLKQGISYNEQFF. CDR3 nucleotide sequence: TGTGCCACCAGCACTCTAAAACAGGGTATCTCCTACAATGAGCAGTTCTTC.

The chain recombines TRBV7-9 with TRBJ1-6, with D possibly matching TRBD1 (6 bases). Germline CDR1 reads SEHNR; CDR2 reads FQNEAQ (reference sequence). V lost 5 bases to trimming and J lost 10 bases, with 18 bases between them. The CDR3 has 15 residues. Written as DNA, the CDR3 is TGTGCCAGCAGCCCGAACAGGGAATTCGTCTCACCCCTCCACTTT. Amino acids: CASSPNREFVSPLHF.

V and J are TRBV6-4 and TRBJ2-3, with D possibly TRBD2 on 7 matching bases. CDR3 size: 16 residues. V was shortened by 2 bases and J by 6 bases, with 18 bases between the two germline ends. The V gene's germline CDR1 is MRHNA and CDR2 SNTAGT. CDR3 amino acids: CASSDGEGGAVDTQYF. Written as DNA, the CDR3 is TGTGCCAGCAGTGACGGTGAAGGGGGGGCCGTTGATACGCAGTATTTT.

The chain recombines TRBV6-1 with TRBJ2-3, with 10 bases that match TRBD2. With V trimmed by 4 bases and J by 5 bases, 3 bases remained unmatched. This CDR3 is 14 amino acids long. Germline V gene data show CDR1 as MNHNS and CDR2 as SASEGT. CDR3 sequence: CASSGLAGGDTQYF. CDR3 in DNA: TGTGCCAGCAGTGGACTAGCGGGTGGAGATACGCAGTATTTT.

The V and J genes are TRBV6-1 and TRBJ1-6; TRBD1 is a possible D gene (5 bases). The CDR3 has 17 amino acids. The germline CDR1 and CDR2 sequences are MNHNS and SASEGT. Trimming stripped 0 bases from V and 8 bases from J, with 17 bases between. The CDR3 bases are TGTGCCAGCAGTGAAGCGGGGCAGGGTCTATCCCATTCACCCCTCCACTTT. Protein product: CASSEAGQGLSHSPLHF.

CDR3 sequence reads: CASSISAGTYYSNQPQHF. The CDR3 bases are TGTGCCAGTAGTATATCGGCAGGGACATACTATAGCAATCAGCCCCAGCATTTT. The chain combines TRBV19 with TRBJ1-5; TRBD1 might be the D (6 bases). Trimming stripped 2 bases from V and 0 bases from J, with 17 bases between. The V gene's germline CDR1 is LNHDA and CDR2 SQIVND (reference sequence). The CDR3 has 18 amino acids.

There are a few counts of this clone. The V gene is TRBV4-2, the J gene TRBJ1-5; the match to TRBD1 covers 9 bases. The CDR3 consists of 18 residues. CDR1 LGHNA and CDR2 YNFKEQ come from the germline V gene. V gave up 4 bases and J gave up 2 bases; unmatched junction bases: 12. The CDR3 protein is CASSLDPGQGIGNQPQHF. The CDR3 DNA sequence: TGTGCCAGCAGCCTGGACCCGGGACAGGGAATTGGCAATCAGCCCCAGCATTTT.

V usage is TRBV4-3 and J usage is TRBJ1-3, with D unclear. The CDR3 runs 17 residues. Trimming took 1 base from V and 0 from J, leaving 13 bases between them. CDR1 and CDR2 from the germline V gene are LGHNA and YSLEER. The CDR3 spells CASSQARSGISGNTIYF. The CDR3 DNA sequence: TGCGCCAGCAGCCAAGCACGGTCGGGTATCTCTGGAAACACCATATATTTT.

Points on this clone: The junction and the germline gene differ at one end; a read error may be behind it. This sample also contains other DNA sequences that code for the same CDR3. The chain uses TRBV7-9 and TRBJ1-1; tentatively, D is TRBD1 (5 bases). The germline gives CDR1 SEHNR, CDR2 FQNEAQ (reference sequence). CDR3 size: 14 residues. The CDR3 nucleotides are TGCGCCAGCAGCCCGACAGCTCTGAACACTGAAGCTTTCTTT. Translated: CASSPTALNTEAFF.

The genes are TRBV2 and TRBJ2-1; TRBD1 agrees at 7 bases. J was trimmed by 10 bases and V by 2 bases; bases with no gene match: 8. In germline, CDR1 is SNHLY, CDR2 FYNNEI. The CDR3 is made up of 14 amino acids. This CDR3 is CASSENEGAIEQFF. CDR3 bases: TGTGCCAGCAGTGAAAATGAGGGGGCTATCGAGCAGTTCTTC.

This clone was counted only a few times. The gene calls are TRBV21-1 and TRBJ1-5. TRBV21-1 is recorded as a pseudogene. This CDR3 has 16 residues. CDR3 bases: TGTGCCAGCAGCAAAGGAACAGACTATAGCAATCAGCCCCAGCATTTT. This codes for CASSKGTDYSNQPQHF.

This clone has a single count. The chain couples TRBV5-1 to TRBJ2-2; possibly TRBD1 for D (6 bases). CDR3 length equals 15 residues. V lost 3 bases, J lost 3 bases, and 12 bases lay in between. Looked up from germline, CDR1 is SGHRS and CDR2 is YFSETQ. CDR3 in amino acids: CASSWGPGDTGELFF. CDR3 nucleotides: TGCGCCAGCAGCTGGGGGCCCGGGGACACCGGGGAGCTGTTTTTT.

The CDR3 DNA sequence: TGTGCCAGCAGTGGCGCGGGGTTAGCCAAAAACATTCAGTACTTC. The encoded protein is CASSGAGLAKNIQYF. The chain uses TRBV6-1 and TRBJ2-4, with a tentative D call TRBD2 (6 bases). Germline V CDR1 and CDR2: MNHNS, SASEGT. V lost 4 bases, J lost 0 bases, and 10 bases lay in between. The CDR3 is made up of 15 amino acids.

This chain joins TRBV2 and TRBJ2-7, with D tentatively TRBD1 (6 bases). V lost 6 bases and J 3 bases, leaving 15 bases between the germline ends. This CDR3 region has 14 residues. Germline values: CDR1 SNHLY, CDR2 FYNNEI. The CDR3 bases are TGTGCCAGCAGCGGACAGCCTCCTAACTACGAGCAGTACTTC. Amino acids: CASSGQPPNYEQYF.

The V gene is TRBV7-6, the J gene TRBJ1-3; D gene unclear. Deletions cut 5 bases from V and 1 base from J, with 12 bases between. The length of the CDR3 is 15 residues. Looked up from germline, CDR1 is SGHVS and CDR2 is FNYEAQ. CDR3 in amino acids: CASSHPILSGNTIYF. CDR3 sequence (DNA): TGTGCCAGCAGCCACCCGATACTATCTGGAAACACCATATATTTT.

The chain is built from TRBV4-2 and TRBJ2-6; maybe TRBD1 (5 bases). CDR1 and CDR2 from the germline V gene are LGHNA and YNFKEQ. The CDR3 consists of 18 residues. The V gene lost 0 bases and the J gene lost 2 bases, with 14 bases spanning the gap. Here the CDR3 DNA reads TGTGCCAGCAGCCAAGAGGCAGGGTGGCTTGCTGGGGCCAACGTCCTGACTTTC. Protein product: CASSQEAGWLAGANVLTF.